Presented here are 30 T cell receptor beta chains from one specimen sequenced in a study of blood T cells in healthy people across ages (dated by TCRdb to between 2014 and 2016). The method behind the library was 5' RACE. Sequenced on an Illumina HiSeq 2500. A second PCR of about 6 to 11 cycles was run with a J-beta primer mix and a sample-barcoded 5' primer. The raw public reads went through TCRdb reprocessing: fastp at Q25, MiXCR clone calling, in-frame beta chains kept. A single entry per CDR3 protein holds the most common genes and DNA from its merged rows. This sample is represented by about a million distinct CDR3 sequences; 51% of them were singletons. The ten most abundant clones make up about 20% of the sample. The sequenced sample was blood. The receptors were gathered from a woman aged 55-75 years in good health.

The rearrangement joins TRBV4-2 to TRBJ1-2; tentatively, D is TRBD1 (6 bases). V dropped 5 bases and J dropped 1 base, with 14 bases sitting between them. Germline V CDR1 and CDR2: LGHNA, YNFKEQ. The CDR3 spans 15 residues. CDR3 amino acids: CASSKWTEVNYGYTF. The CDR3 bases are TGTGCCAGCAGCAAATGGACAGAGGTTAACTATGGCTACACCTTC.

CDR3 protein: CASSKPEQGAGTYEQYF. In DNA form, the CDR3 reads TGCGCCAGCAGCAAGCCGGAACAGGGGGCAGGGACCTACGAGCAGTACTTC. The chain couples TRBV5-1 to TRBJ2-4; 9 bases align to TRBD1. The DNA end is a closer match to TRBJ2-7, so the J assignment may be wrong. Germline lookup yields CDR1 SGHRS and CDR2 YFSETQ. This CDR3 is built from 17 residues.

Only a few counts were recorded for this clonotype. The DNA for the CDR3 is TGTGCCAGCTCACCACGGGCGCGGGGACCCTACGAGCAGTACTTC. Amino acid sequence: CASSPRARGPYEQYF. V and J are TRBV18 and TRBJ2-7; maybe TRBD2 (6 bases). CDR1 is KGHSH, CDR2 LQKENI, per germline. V was pared by 1 base and J by 2 bases, with 12 bases between. The CDR3 runs 15 residues. The whole variable domain, filled in from reference TRBV18 and TRBJ2-7, reads NAGVMQNPRHLVRRRGQEARLRCSPMKGHSHVYWYRQLPEEGLKFMVYLQKENIIDESGMPKERFSAEFPKEGPSILRIQQVVRGDSAAYFCASSPRARGPYEQYFGPGTRLTVT.

The rearrangement joins TRBV7-2 to TRBJ2-3; 12 nucleotides line up with TRBD2. V gave up 8 bases and J gave up 8 bases; unmatched junction bases: 8. From germline, CDR1 is SGHTA and CDR2 FQGNSA. This CDR3 has 14 amino acids. The CDR3 protein is CASGPRTSGTTQYF. DNA of the CDR3: TGTGCCAGCGGCCCCAGGACTAGCGGGACTACGCAGTATTTT. The full variable domain, in which reference TRBV7-2 and TRBJ2-3 provide the parts outside the CDR3, is GAGVSQSPSNKVTEKGKDVELRCDPISGHTALYWYRQSLGQGLEFLIYFQGNSAPDKSGLPSDRFSAERTGGSVSTLTIQRTQQEDSAVYLCASGPRTSGTTQYFGPGTRLTVL.

This chain links TRBV12-3 or TRBV12-4 with TRBJ2-1, with D unresolved. With 1 base removed from V and 5 bases from J, the gap between germline ends came to 9 bases. The CDR3 has 14 amino acids. The CDR3 DNA follows: TGTGCCAGCAGTTTAGAATCCGTAAACAATGAGCAGTTCTTC. It codes for CASSLESVNNEQFF.

The CDR3 DNA is TGTGCCAGCAGTTTGTCCCAGGGGCTAAACAATCAGCCCCAGCATTTT. Its translation: CASSLSQGLNNQPQHF. This sequence joins TRBV12-3 or TRBV12-4 and TRBJ1-5, with a possible D match to TRBD1 (6 bases). V shed 3 bases and J shed 3 bases, with 15 bases lying between them. The CDR3 loop spans 16 amino acids.

The rearrangement links TRBV5-1 to TRBJ2-1; D may be TRBD2 (5 bases). Germline V gives CDR1 SGHRS, CDR2 YFSETQ. The CDR3 loop spans 15 amino acids. Trimming removed 2 bases at V and 2 bases at J, with 11 bases between. The CDR3 reads CASSFNLAAYNEQFF. CDR3 DNA: TGCGCCAGCAGCTTTAACCTAGCCGCCTACAATGAGCAGTTCTTC.

The gene calls are TRBV6-2 or TRBV6-3 and TRBJ2-2; the match to TRBD1 covers 8 bases. Germline V gives CDR1 MNHEY, CDR2 SVGEGT. This CDR3 has 15 residues. J lost 3 bases, V lost 6 bases, and 6 bases had no gene match. CDR3 protein: CASRPTGVDTGELFF. CDR3 in DNA: TGTGCCAGCAGACCGACAGGGGTTGACACCGGGGAGCTGTTTTTT.

The rearrangement joins TRBV7-9 to TRBJ1-4; tentative D call: TRBD1 (6 bases). The germline V gene encodes CDR1 SEHNR and CDR2 FQNEAQ (reference sequence). Between the trimmed V and J ends, which lost 9 bases and 3 bases, there was a span of 14 bases. The CDR3 length is 14 residues. The CDR3 here is CASCRAGANEKLFF. The CDR3, as DNA: TGTGCCAGTTGCAGGGCAGGGGCTAATGAAAAACTGTTTTTT.

The V gene is TRBV7-2, the J gene TRBJ2-5; 7 positions agree with TRBD2. The CDR3 has 15 residues. V lost 7 bases and J lost 0; bases outside the gene matches: 8. Germline assignment: CDR1 SGHTA and CDR2 FQGNSA. CDR3 protein: CASMGVGRDQETQYF. The CDR3 coding sequence is TGTGCCAGCATGGGAGTTGGGAGGGACCAAGAGACCCAGTACTTC. Using reference TRBV7-2 and TRBJ2-5 for the parts outside the CDR3, the full variable domain is GAGVSQSPSNKVTEKGKDVELRCDPISGHTALYWYRQSLGQGLEFLIYFQGNSAPDKSGLPSDRFSAERTGGSVSTLTIQRTQQEDSAVYLCASMGVGRDQETQYFGPGTRLLVL.

This chain uses TRBV7-9 with TRBJ2-1; 8 positions agree with TRBD2. The J call may be wrong; the DNA end is better matched by TRBJ2-7. The CDR3 has 14 amino acids. In germline, CDR1 is SEHNR, CDR2 FQNEAQ (reference sequence). The CDR3 protein is CASSLTSGLGEQYF. The CDR3 nucleotides are TGTGCCAGCAGCTTAACTAGCGGCTTGGGGGAGCAGTACTTC.

The chain joins TRBV7-2 to TRBJ1-5; D perhaps matches TRBD1 (6 bases). In germline, CDR1 is SGHTA, CDR2 FQGNSA. The CDR3 has 14 residues. The V gene lost 2 bases and the J gene lost 10 bases, with 15 bases spanning the gap. The CDR3 protein is CASSLPGGGLPQHF. CDR3 in DNA: TGTGCCAGCAGCTTACCGGGAGGGGGGTTACCCCAGCATTTT. The complete variable domain, with remaining parts taken from reference TRBV7-2 and TRBJ1-5, reads GAGVSQSPSNKVTEKGKDVELRCDPISGHTALYWYRQSLGQGLEFLIYFQGNSAPDKSGLPSDRFSAERTGGSVSTLTIQRTQQEDSAVYLCASSLPGGGLPQHFGDGTRLSIL.

This clonotype was seen more than once but under ten times. The rearrangement uses TRBV6-5 and TRBJ2-3; D is possibly TRBD2 (5 bases). Germline assignment: CDR1 MNHEY and CDR2 SVGAGI. The CDR3 is made up of 15 amino acids. V was cut by 2 bases and J by 2 bases, with 11 bases left in between. As DNA, the CDR3 is TGTGCCAGCAGTTACCTAGGGAGACCCACAGATACGCAGTATTTT. Its translation: CASSYLGRPTDTQYF.

The chain joins TRBV6-5 to TRBJ1-1, with a tentative D call TRBD1 (5 bases). Per the germline V gene, CDR1 is MNHEY and CDR2 is SVGAGI. CDR3 length equals 13 residues. The V gene lost 8 bases and the J gene lost 3 bases, with 13 bases spanning the gap. In nucleotides, the CDR3 is TGTGCCAGCCGTCGGGGGAGGGACACTGAAGCTTTCTTT. As protein: CASRRGRDTEAFF.

The sample holds a few counts of this clonotype. CDR3 bases: TGTGCCAGCAGGCGACAGGGAACAGGATTAGAGACCCAGTACTTC. Protein product: CASRRQGTGLETQYF. The J gene is TRBJ2-5, the V gene TRBV2; 7 bases align to TRBD1. CDR3 length: 15 residues. Germline V lookup: CDR1 SNHLY, CDR2 FYNNEI. The J segment lost 4 bases and the V segment lost 6 bases, leaving 11 bases of the junction unmatched.

This clonotype has just a few counts. The CDR3 is CAVDGGRIGSEQYF. The CDR3 DNA reads TGTGCCGTCGATGGAGGGAGAATTGGAAGCGAGCAGTACTTC. The chain uses TRBV25-1 and TRBJ2-7; D is possibly TRBD2 (6 bases). The V gene's germline CDR1 is MGHDK and CDR2 SYGVNS. This CDR3 spans 14 amino acids. V lost 11 bases, J lost 6 bases, and 23 bases lay in between.

The V call is TRBV29-1, the J call TRBJ2-1; 11 bases line up with TRBD2. Trimming at V came to 6 bases and at J to 3 bases, leaving 7 bases not matched to a gene. Germline CDR1 is SQVTM and CDR2 is ANQGSEA. The CDR3 length is 15 residues. CDR3 sequence reads: CSVRQTSGSYNEQFF. The CDR3 DNA follows: TGCAGCGTCCGCCAAACTAGCGGGAGCTACAATGAGCAGTTCTTC.

The chain carries TRBV7-9 and TRBJ1-2, with D maybe TRBD1 (5 bases). This CDR3 contains 11 residues. Between the trimmed V and J ends, which lost 7 bases and 8 bases, there was a span of 11 bases. Germline CDR1 and CDR2: SEHNR and FQNEAQ (reference sequence). The CDR3 sequence is CASNQGAGYTF. DNA for the CDR3: TGTGCCAGCAACCAAGGGGCAGGCTACACCTTC.

This rearrangement joins TRBV5-1 to TRBJ2-5; no clear D gene. The better agreement between TRBJ2-7 and the DNA end casts doubt on the J call. From germline, CDR1 is SGHRS and CDR2 YFSETQ. This CDR3 is 17 amino acids long. CDR3 residues: CASSLAGPRLISYEQYF. The CDR3 bases are TGCGCCAGCAGCTTGGCCGGACCAAGGCTTATAAGCTACGAGCAGTACTTC.

V and J are TRBV6-5 and TRBJ1-6; D uncertain. Germline lookup yields CDR1 MNHEY and CDR2 SVGAGI. V was trimmed by 4 bases and J by 6 bases, leaving 16 bases between them. CDR3 length: 16 residues. The CDR3 DNA sequence: TGTGCCAGCAGTTGGAGGGTGGATGGCTCTAATTCACCCCTCCACTTT. Its protein product is CASSWRVDGSNSPLHF.

This chain uses TRBV14 with TRBJ2-1; 7 positions match TRBD2. V shed 8 bases and J 5 bases; nucleotides not matched to a gene: 12. Germline-derived CDR1 and CDR2 are SGHDN and FVKESK. The CDR3 is 15 amino acids. The CDR3 here is CASDSASGHHNEQFF. DNA for the CDR3: TGTGCCAGCGACTCGGCTAGCGGACACCACAATGAGCAGTTCTTC.

The chain combines TRBV7-2 with TRBJ2-5; tentative D call: TRBD1 (6 bases). The J call is uncertain, as TRBJ2-7 better fits the DNA end. This CDR3 is built from 16 residues. Germline lookup yields CDR1 SGHTA and CDR2 FQGNSA. CDR3 protein: CASSLVKTGENYEQYF. CDR3 nucleotide sequence: TGTGCCAGCAGCTTAGTGAAGACAGGAGAAAACTACGAGCAGTACTTC.

The CDR3 region has the DNA TGTGCCAGCAGCTCAAATAATGTCGAGCAGTACTTC. The encoded protein is CASSSNNVEQYF. The genes are TRBV7-9 and TRBJ2-7, with unresolved D. CDR1 is SEHNR and CDR2 is FQNEAQ in the germline V gene (reference sequence). Trimming shortened V by 4 bases and J by 6 bases, and 10 bases separated the two germline ends. CDR3 size: 12 residues.

This clonotype turned up a few times. This chain uses TRBV6-1 with TRBJ1-5, with D unresolved. The CDR3 totals 17 residues. The germline V and J ends were trimmed by 4 bases and 0 bases, with 16 bases remaining between them. In germline, CDR1 is MNHNS, CDR2 SASEGT. CDR3 in DNA: TGTGCCAGCAGTGTCCCCACCCCAGAAAATAGCAATCAGCCCCAGCATTTT. Its translation: CASSVPTPENSNQPQHF.

The chain recombines TRBV29-1 with TRBJ2-3; no firm D call. CDR1 is SQVTM, CDR2 ANQGSEA, per germline. V lost 3 bases and J lost 0, with 13 bases in between. The CDR3 extends over 15 amino acids. DNA for the CDR3: TGCAGCGTTGATTTTTGGGGAACTAGCACAGATACGCAGTATTTT. Amino acid sequence: CSVDFWGTSTDTQYF.

The rearrangement links TRBV20-1 to TRBJ1-1; 7 bases are a match to TRBD1. The length of the CDR3 is 13 residues. Trimming cost V 5 bases and J 3 bases; bases outside gene matches: 6. Looked up from germline, CDR1 is DFQATT and CDR2 is SNEGSKA (reference sequence). Here the CDR3 DNA reads TGCAGTGCTCGACAGGGTCCGGACACTGAAGCTTTCTTT. It specifies CSARQGPDTEAFF.

V and J are TRBV5-8 and TRBJ2-5; D tentatively reads TRBD1 or TRBD2 (6 bases each). The V gene lost 5 bases and the J gene lost 5 bases, with 16 bases spanning the gap. In germline, CDR1 is SGHTS, CDR2 YDEGEE. The CDR3 loop spans 14 amino acids. CDR3 in DNA: TGTGCCAGCAGTGCGATGGGGGGCAGCGAGACCCAGTACTTC. Its translation: CASSAMGGSETQYF.

This rearrangement joins TRBV5-4 to TRBJ1-2, with 7 bases aligning to TRBD1. The CDR3 totals 14 residues. CDR1 is SGHNT, CDR2 YYREEE, per germline (reference sequence). V lost 4 bases and J lost 7; bases outside the gene matches: 10. DNA of the CDR3: TGTGCCAGCAGCCACACAGACAGGGCCCGTGGCTACACCTTC. It specifies CASSHTDRARGYTF. The variable domain in full, with the rest retrieved from reference TRBV5-4 and TRBJ1-2, is ETGVTQSPTHLIKTRGQQVTLRCSSQSGHNTVSWYQQALGQGPQFIFQYYREEENGRGNFPPRFSGLQFPNYSSELNVNALELDDSALYLCASSHTDRARGYTFGSGTRLTVV.

The CDR3 DNA is TGTGCCAGCAGTTTTCAGGGGGCCGTCTCCTACGAGCAGTACTTC. As protein: CASSFQGAVSYEQYF. The chain carries TRBV12-3 or TRBV12-4 and TRBJ2-7; 8 nucleotides agree with TRBD1. V dropped 3 bases and J dropped 0; count of bases not matched to a gene: 4. This CDR3 comprises 15 residues.

This clonotype was observed a handful of times. This chain uses TRBV28 with TRBJ1-5, with D maybe TRBD1 (6 bases). The CDR3 is made up of 18 amino acids. Germline-derived CDR1 and CDR2 are MDHEN and SYDVKM. V was trimmed by 4 bases and J by 0 bases, leaving 19 bases between them. The chain's CDR3 is CASSSWKGGMYSNQPQHF. The CDR3 nucleotides read TGTGCCAGCAGTTCATGGAAGGGGGGGATGTATAGCAATCAGCCCCAGCATTTT.